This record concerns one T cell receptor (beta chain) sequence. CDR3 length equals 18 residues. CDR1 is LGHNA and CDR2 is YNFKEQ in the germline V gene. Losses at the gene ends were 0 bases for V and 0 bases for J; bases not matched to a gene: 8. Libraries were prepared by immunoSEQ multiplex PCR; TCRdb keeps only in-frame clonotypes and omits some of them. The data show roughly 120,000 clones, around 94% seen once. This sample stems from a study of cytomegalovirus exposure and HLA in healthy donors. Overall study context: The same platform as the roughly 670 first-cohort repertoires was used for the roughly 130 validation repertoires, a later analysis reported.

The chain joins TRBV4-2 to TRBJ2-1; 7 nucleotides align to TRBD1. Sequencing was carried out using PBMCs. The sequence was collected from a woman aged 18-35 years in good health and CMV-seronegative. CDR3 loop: CASSQDRQGPSSYNEQFF. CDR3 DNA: TGTGCCAGCAGCCAAGATCGACAGGGTCCGAGCTCCTACAATGAGCAGTTCTTC.